This TCR beta chain was recovered during a study of blood T cell repertoires in COVID-19. Study-level information: The United States, Italy and Spain were the sources of the acute and convalescent COVID-19 samples. Nucleic acid was either cDNA or gDNA, and it came from T cells, B-cell-depleted T cells, or PBMCs.

Under the authors' procedure: Quantification of nucleated cells was approximated via reference gene primer amplification. The method was immunoSEQ multiplex PCR; TCRdb's version includes in-frame clones alone and lacks a portion of them. That table gives V, J and clone size, and the DNA gave D and trimming. This table has about 140,000 clones, about 76% appearing once. There are 13 residues in the CDR3. V lost 6 bases and J lost 5; bases outside the gene matches: 4. Germline-derived CDR1 and CDR2 are KGHDR and SFDVKD. Sequenced material: peripheral blood. The clonotype originates from a man older than 75 with acute or convalescent COVID-19. This sequence joins TRBV24-1 and TRBJ2-5; 8 positions agree with TRBD2. The CDR3 bases are TGTGCCACCAGTTCGGGAGGGCGGGAGACCCAGTACTTC. Translating gives CATSSGGRETQYF.